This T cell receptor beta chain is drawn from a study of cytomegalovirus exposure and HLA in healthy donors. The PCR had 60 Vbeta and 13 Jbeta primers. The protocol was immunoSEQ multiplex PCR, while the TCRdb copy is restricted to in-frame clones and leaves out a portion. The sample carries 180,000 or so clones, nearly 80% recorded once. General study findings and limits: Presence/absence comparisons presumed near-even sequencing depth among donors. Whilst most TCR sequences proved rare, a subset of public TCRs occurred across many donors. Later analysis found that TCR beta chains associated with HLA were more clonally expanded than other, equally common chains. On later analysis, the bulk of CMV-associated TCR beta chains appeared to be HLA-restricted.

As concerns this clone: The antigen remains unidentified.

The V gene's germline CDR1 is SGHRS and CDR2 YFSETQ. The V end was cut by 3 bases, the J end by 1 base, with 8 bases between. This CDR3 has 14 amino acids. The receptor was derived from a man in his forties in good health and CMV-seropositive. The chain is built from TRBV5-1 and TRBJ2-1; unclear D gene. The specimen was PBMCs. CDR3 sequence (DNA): TGCGCCAGCAGCTCTCAGTCGTCCTACAATGAGCAGTTCTTC. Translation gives CASSSQSSYNEQFF.